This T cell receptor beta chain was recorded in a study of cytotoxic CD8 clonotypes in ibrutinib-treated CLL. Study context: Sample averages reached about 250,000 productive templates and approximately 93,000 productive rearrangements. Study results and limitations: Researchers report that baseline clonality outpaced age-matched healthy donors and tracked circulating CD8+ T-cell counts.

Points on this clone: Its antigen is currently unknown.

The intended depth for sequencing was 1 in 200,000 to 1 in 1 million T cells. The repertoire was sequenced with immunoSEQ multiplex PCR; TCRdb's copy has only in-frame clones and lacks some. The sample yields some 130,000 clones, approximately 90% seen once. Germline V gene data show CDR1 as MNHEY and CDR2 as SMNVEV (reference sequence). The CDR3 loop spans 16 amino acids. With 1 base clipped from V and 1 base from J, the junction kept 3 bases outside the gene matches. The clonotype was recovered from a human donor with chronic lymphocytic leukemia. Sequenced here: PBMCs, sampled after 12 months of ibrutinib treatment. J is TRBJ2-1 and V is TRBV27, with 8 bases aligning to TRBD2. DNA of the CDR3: TGTGCCAGCAGTTTATTCAGCGGGAGTTCCTACAATGAGCAGTTCTTC. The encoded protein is CASSLFSGSSYNEQFF.